The present T cell receptor (beta chain) was sequenced within a study of regulatory T cells in long-lasting Graves disease. The CDR3 sequence is 17 residues long. V was trimmed by 6 bases and J by 1 base, leaving 22 bases between them. Per germline, CDR1 MDHEN and CDR2 SYDVKM. Time point here: persistent/refractory GD, antithyroid drugs over 5 years with positive TRAb. RNA extracted from PBMCs served as the sequencing template. Assembly of TCR beta libraries relied on iRepertoire HTBI primers together with Arm-PCR of CDR3 regions. MiXCR, run by TCRdb on the multiplex PCR reads, gives a single entry per CDR3 protein. The data contain about 300,000 distinct CDR3 sequences, roughly a fifth of them singletons. This clonotype was seen at least ten times.

The specimen was peripheral blood mononuclear cells (PBMCs), collected when the disease was refractory, from a patient treated with antithyroid drugs. V is TRBV28 and J is TRBJ2-7; tentatively, D is TRBD1 (6 bases). The TCR originated in a female donor with Graves disease. CDR3 coding DNA: TGTGCCAGCAGCTCACCCGTAGGGGGACCTACATCCTACGAGCAGTACTTC. It codes for CASSSPVGGPTSYEQYF.